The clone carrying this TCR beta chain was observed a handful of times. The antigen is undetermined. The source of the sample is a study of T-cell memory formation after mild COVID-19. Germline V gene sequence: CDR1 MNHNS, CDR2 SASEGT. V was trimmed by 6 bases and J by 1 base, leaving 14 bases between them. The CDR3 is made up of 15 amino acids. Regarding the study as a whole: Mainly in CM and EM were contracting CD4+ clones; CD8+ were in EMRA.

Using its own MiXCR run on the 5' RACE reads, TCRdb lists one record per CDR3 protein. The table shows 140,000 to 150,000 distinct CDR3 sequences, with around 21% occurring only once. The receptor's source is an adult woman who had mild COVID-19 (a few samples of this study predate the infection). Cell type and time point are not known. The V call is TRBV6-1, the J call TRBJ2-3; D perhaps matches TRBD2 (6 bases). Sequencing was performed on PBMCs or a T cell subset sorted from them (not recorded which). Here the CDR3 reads CASRERRGGTDTQYF. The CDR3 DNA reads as TGTGCCAGCAGGGAGCGGCGCGGGGGCACAGATACGCAGTATTTT.